The 16 T cell receptor beta chains below all came from one sample that was sequenced in a study of T cells in Graves' hyperthyroidism and ophthalmopathy. Amplification of TCR beta CDR3 regions used RNA as the template. When the TCR CDR3 underwent first-round RT-PCR, the HTBI primer set was used. TCRdb re-analysed the multiplex PCR reads in MiXCR, keeping a single row per CDR3 protein. The sample holds roughly 750,000 distinct CDR3 sequences, approximately 16% seen once. The specimen was blood. These receptor sequences come from a man younger than 35 with Graves' hyperthyroidism.

In its sample, this clonotype was seen many times. This chain joins TRBV28 and TRBJ2-7; D is possibly TRBD1 (5 bases). The length of the CDR3 is 13 residues. Trimming took 4 bases from V and 4 from J, leaving 11 bases between them. Germline V gene lookup returns CDR1 MDHEN and CDR2 SYDVKM. The CDR3 region is CASSSLDRYEQYF. CDR3 nucleotides: TGTGCCAGCAGTTCCTTAGACAGATACGAGCAGTACTTC.

This clonotype was seen a handful of times. J is TRBJ2-7 and V is TRBV6-1; weak D call: TRBD1 (5 bases). This CDR3 has 14 residues. The germline CDR1 and CDR2 sequences are MNHNS and SASEGT. The V and J ends lost 8 bases and 5 bases respectively, with 19 bases between them. Written as DNA, the CDR3 is TGTGCCAGCCCCGGCGAGCAGGGCACAAACGAGCAGTACTTC. Translation gives CASPGEQGTNEQYF.

This clonotype was observed many times. The chain links TRBV6-2 or TRBV6-3 to TRBJ2-7, with 8 nucleotides matching TRBD1. This CDR3 comprises 14 residues. The ends lost 6 bases at V and 5 bases at J; junction bases unmatched: 9. Germline V CDR1 and CDR2: MNHEY, SVGEGT. As DNA, the CDR3 is TGTGCCAGCAGCCAACAGGGGGAATCGCACGAGCAGTACTTC. It codes for CASSQQGESHEQYF.

The table lists this clonotype with a few counts. V is TRBV10-3 and J is TRBJ2-7; 7 bases align to TRBD2. Looked up from germline, CDR1 is ENHRY and CDR2 is SYGVKD. The CDR3 totals 13 residues. The trim removed 6 bases at V and 9 bases at J, leaving 11 bases unmatched. The CDR3 sequence is CAIRSSGYGGQYF. The CDR3 nucleotides are TGTGCCATCAGGTCTAGCGGATATGGAGGGCAGTACTTC.

This clonotype was seen repeatedly, ten times or more. The gene calls are TRBV28 and TRBJ1-1; D gene unclear. The CDR3 is 14 residues long. CDR1 is MDHEN, CDR2 SYDVKM, per germline. V gave up 5 bases and J gave up 2 bases, with 12 bases separating them. In DNA, the CDR3 is TGTGCCAGCAGTCTCCTCCCGGCAAACACTGAAGCTTTCTTT. This gives the protein CASSLLPANTEAFF.

A single count supports this clonotype. This chain links TRBV12-3 or TRBV12-4 with TRBJ2-7; 7 bases match TRBD1. Trimming cost V 6 bases and J 1 base; bases outside gene matches: 6. This CDR3 spans 14 amino acids. CDR3 residues: CASSAGGQSYEQYF. For the CDR3, the DNA is TGTGCCAGCAGCGCAGGGGGTCAATCCTACGAGCAGTACTTC.

Only a few counts were recorded for this clonotype. V usage is TRBV11-2 and J usage is TRBJ2-4; no reliable D call. Germline values: CDR1 SGHAT, CDR2 FQNNGV. Trimming shortened V by 5 bases and J by 11 bases, and 16 bases separated the two germline ends. This CDR3 comprises 13 residues. CDR3 amino acids: CASSPAPGSVQYF. The DNA for the CDR3 is TGTGCCAGCAGCCCCGCCCCCGGTAGTGTTCAGTACTTC.

A few counts support this clonotype. The chain is built from TRBV4-1 and TRBJ2-7; the match to TRBD2 covers 14 bases. Germline trimming cut 2 bases from V and 7 bases from J; bases unmatched to any gene: 7. The germline CDR1 and CDR2 sequences are MGHRA and YSYEKL. This CDR3 spans 16 amino acids. The CDR3 spells CASSQPTSGRAVEQYF. DNA for the CDR3: TGCGCCAGCAGCCAACCGACTAGCGGGAGGGCCGTTGAGCAGTACTTC.

This clonotype was detected ten times or more. V is TRBV28 and J is TRBJ2-1, with TRBD2 matching over 11 bases. The length of the CDR3 is 15 residues. The trim removed 2 bases at V and 7 bases at J, leaving 4 bases unmatched. The germline CDR1 and CDR2 sequences are MDHEN and SYDVKM. The CDR3: CASSLGSGRANEQFF. The CDR3 DNA follows: TGTGCCAGCAGTTTAGGTAGCGGGAGGGCAAATGAGCAGTTCTTC.

This clonotype turned up a few times. The chain links TRBV4-1 to TRBJ2-7; D perhaps matches TRBD1 (7 bases). The germline V and J ends were trimmed by 1 base and 1 base, with 11 bases remaining between them. The CDR3 is 15 residues long. CDR1 MGHRA and CDR2 YSYEKL come from the germline V gene. The CDR3 loop is CASSQVAGGSYEQYF. The CDR3 nucleotides are TGCGCCAGCAGCCAAGTGGCAGGGGGGTCCTACGAGCAGTACTTC.

The chain has TRBV18 and TRBJ2-1; 9 bases map to TRBD2. Germline V gene sequence: CDR1 KGHSH, CDR2 LQKENI. V shed 3 bases and J 4 bases; nucleotides not matched to a gene: 7. CDR3 length: 16 amino acids. The CDR3 spells CASSPQAGGAYNEQFF. The CDR3 DNA sequence: TGTGCCAGCTCACCGCAAGCGGGAGGTGCGTACAATGAGCAGTTCTTC. The complete variable domain, with remaining parts taken from reference TRBV18 and TRBJ2-1, reads NAGVMQNPRHLVRRRGQEARLRCSPMKGHSHVYWYRQLPEEGLKFMVYLQKENIIDESGMPKERFSAEFPKEGPSILRIQQVVRGDSAAYFCASSPQAGGAYNEQFFGPGTRLTVL.

This clonotype has only a few counts. This chain connects TRBV5-1 to TRBJ2-1, with TRBD2 matching 12 bases. The CDR3 contains 16 residues. The germline V gene has CDR1 SGHRS and CDR2 YFSETQ. V lost 1 base to trimming and J lost 7 bases; unmatched junction nucleotides: 6. CDR3 sequence: CASSLTGTSGLNEQFF. The DNA of the CDR3 is TGCGCCAGCAGCTTGACCGGGACTAGCGGGCTTAATGAGCAGTTCTTC.

This clonotype was counted many times. This chain connects TRBV11-3 to TRBJ1-1; possible D gene TRBD1, 5 bases. CDR1 and CDR2 from the germline V gene are SGHNT and YENEEA. Trimming took off 0 bases at V and 4 bases at J, with 15 bases between the two ends. The CDR3 is 16 residues long. CDR3 protein: CASSLEPPGTGTEAFF. The CDR3 region has the DNA TGTGCCAGCAGCTTAGAACCCCCCGGGACGGGCACTGAAGCTTTCTTT.

Many counts were recorded for this clonotype. This chain uses TRBV30 with TRBJ2-5; weak D call: TRBD1 (6 bases). The CDR3 is 13 residues long. The ends were cut back, 2 bases at V and 4 bases at J, with 11 bases in the middle. Germline CDR1 reads GTSNPN; CDR2 reads SVGIG (reference sequence). The CDR3 DNA reads as TGTGCCTGGAGTAGGGGGAGCTTAGAGACCCAGTACTTC. Protein sequence: CAWSRGSLETQYF.

This clonotype was seen only a few times. The V call is TRBV11-1, the J call TRBJ2-4; possible D gene TRBD1, 6 bases. V was pared by 1 base and J by 9 bases, with 19 bases between. CDR1 and CDR2 from the germline V gene are SGHAT and FQDESV (reference sequence). The CDR3 consists of 16 residues. CDR3 nucleotides: TGTGCCAGCAGCTTAGATGGGACGGGCCCCAGGGGCATTCAGTACTTC. Its translation: CASSLDGTGPRGIQYF.

This clonotype was counted ten times or more. J is TRBJ2-4 and V is TRBV28; D may be TRBD1 (5 bases). V was shortened by 3 bases and J by 9 bases, with 15 bases between the two germline ends. CDR1 and CDR2 from the germline V gene are MDHEN and SYDVKM. This CDR3 has 14 residues. In DNA, the CDR3 is TGTGCCAGCAGTTTGTTTAGGCAGGGATTCATTCAGTACTTC. This sequence encodes CASSLFRQGFIQYF.